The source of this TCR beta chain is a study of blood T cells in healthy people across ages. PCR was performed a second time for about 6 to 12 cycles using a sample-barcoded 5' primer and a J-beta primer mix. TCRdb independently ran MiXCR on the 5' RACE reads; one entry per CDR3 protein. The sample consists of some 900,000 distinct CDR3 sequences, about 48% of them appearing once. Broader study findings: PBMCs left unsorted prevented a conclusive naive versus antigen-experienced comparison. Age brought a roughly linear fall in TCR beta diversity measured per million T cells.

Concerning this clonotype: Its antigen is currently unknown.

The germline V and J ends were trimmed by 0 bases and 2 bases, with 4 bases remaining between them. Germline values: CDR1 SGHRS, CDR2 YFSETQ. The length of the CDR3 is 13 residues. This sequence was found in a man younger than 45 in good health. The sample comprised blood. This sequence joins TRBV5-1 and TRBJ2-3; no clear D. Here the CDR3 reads CASSLGHTDTQYF. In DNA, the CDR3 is TGCGCCAGCAGCTTGGGCCACACAGATACGCAGTATTTT.